The 30 T cell receptor beta chains given below trace back to one sample, sequenced in a study of shared clonotypes between healthy human individuals. Here immunoSEQ multiplex PCR was the method, and the copy in TCRdb shows in-frame clones only, minus some. The table shows millions of clones, with more than 80% occurring only once. Sequencing was done on a sample of naive CD4+ T cells from PBMCs. Subset indicated: CD45RA+ positively selected. Receptors were obtained from a man aged 18 to 29 in good health. Some clones in this sample may be carry-over from other donors' samples.

The rearrangement uses TRBV28 and TRBJ1-1, with 7 bases that match TRBD1. The V and J ends lost 6 bases and 5 bases, in that order; junction bases with no gene match: 12. Germline CDR1 and CDR2: MDHEN and SYDVKM. This CDR3 is 15 amino acids long. The CDR3 region has the DNA TGTGCCAGCAGCAGGGGGGACGTAAGCGGGACTGAAGCTTTCTTT. This encodes CASSRGDVSGTEAFF.

This chain links TRBV29-1 with TRBJ1-1; maybe TRBD1 (6 bases). Deletions cut 4 bases from V and 5 bases from J, with 17 bases between. The CDR3 consists of 14 residues. Germline V lookup: CDR1 SQVTM, CDR2 ANQGSEA. Here the CDR3 reads CSVGQGTDWTEAFF. For the CDR3, the DNA is TGCAGCGTTGGGCAGGGGACGGATTGGACTGAAGCTTTCTTT.

The gene calls are TRBV5-1 and TRBJ2-3; 10 bases align to TRBD2. This CDR3 has 17 amino acids. Germline assignment: CDR1 SGHRS and CDR2 YFSETQ. Trimming cost V 0 bases and J 5 bases; bases outside gene matches: 9. In DNA, the CDR3 is TGCGCCAGCAGCTTGGGCGGTCTAGCGGGAGCTGAAGATACGCAGTATTTT. This encodes CASSLGGLAGAEDTQYF.

This chain uses TRBV4-1 with TRBJ1-1; tentative D call: TRBD1 (5 bases). The CDR3 covers 13 residues. Per the germline V gene, CDR1 is MGHRA and CDR2 is YSYEKL. Trimming pared 0 bases from V and 8 bases from J, leaving 10 bases between. The CDR3 nucleotides read TGCGCCAGCAGCCAAGATAGGGGCATCGAAGCTTTCTTT. Protein sequence: CASSQDRGIEAFF.

As for this clone: This sample also contains other DNA sequences that code for the same CDR3. The chain has TRBV9 and TRBJ1-1; weak D call: TRBD1 (5 bases). CDR1 and CDR2 (germline): SGDLS, YYNGEE. V dropped 4 bases and J dropped 1 base, with 11 bases sitting between them. The CDR3 sequence is 14 residues long. DNA for the CDR3: TGTGCCAGCAGCCCACAAGGACAGAACACTGAAGCTTTCTTT. Translated, it gives CASSPQGQNTEAFF.

CDR3 sequence reads: CASSYGQGADTQYF. The CDR3 DNA follows: TGCGCCAGCAGCTACGGACAGGGGGCAGATACGCAGTATTTT. The chain combines TRBV5-1 with TRBJ2-3, with 10 nucleotides matching TRBD1. Germline V gene lookup returns CDR1 SGHRS and CDR2 YFSETQ. The trim removed 3 bases at V and 4 bases at J, leaving 2 bases unmatched. The CDR3 extends over 14 amino acids.

This clone appeared once. The chain is built from TRBV30 and TRBJ1-6; D might be TRBD1 (6 bases). Trimming shortened V by 3 bases and J by 0 bases, and 12 bases separated the two germline ends. This CDR3 has 16 amino acids. Looked up from germline, CDR1 is GTSNPN and CDR2 is SVGIG (reference sequence). CDR3 DNA sequence: TGTGCCTGGAGCACCTGGGGGCCCTCCTATAATTCACCCCTCCACTTT. Encoded protein: CAWSTWGPSYNSPLHF.

In DNA form, the CDR3 reads TGTGCCACCAGCAGATGGACTAGCGGGAGTGAAGAGACCCAGTACTTC. Protein sequence: CATSRWTSGSEETQYF. The chain joins TRBV15 to TRBJ2-5; 13 bases agree with TRBD2. Germline-derived CDR1 and CDR2 are LNHNV and YYDKDF (reference sequence). Trimming at V came to 2 bases and at J to 3 bases, leaving 3 bases not matched to a gene. The CDR3 has 16 residues. The full variable domain, its missing parts supplied by reference TRBV15 and TRBJ2-5, is DAMVIQNPRYQVTQFGKPVTLSCSQTLNHNVMYWYQQKSSQAPKLLFHYYDKDFNNEADTPDNFQSRRPNTSFCFLDIRSPGLGDTAMYLCATSRWTSGSEETQYFGPGTRLLVL.

The rearrangement joins TRBV28 to TRBJ1-4; D is uncertain. The CDR3 totals 14 residues. Germline CDR1 reads MDHEN; CDR2 reads SYDVKM. The V end was cut by 7 bases, the J end by 10 bases, with 19 bases between. CDR3 nucleotides: TGTGCCAGCATGCAGGATTACGCTATTGGAAAACTGTTTTTT. This codes for CASMQDYAIGKLFF.

The chain couples TRBV30 to TRBJ1-5; D call uncertain. Trimming shortened V by 5 bases and J by 4 bases, and 12 bases separated the two germline ends. Germline V gene lookup returns CDR1 GTSNPN and CDR2 SVGIG (reference sequence). The CDR3 has 13 amino acids. CDR3 sequence (DNA): TGTGCCTGGGGCACGACGGGAAATCAGCCCCAGCATTTT. This translates into CAWGTTGNQPQHF.

The chain recombines TRBV28 with TRBJ2-2, with a tentative D call TRBD2 (5 bases). The CDR3 is 14 amino acids. V was cut by 5 bases and J by 5 bases, with 12 bases left in between. In germline, CDR1 is MDHEN, CDR2 SYDVKM. The CDR3 is CASSAPGVTGELFF. CDR3 nucleotide sequence: TGTGCCAGCAGTGCCCCCGGGGTAACCGGGGAGCTGTTTTTT.

This chain joins TRBV5-1 and TRBJ1-4; D gene uncertain. V was shortened by 1 base and J by 4 bases, with 8 bases between the two germline ends. CDR3 size: 14 residues. Germline CDR1 reads SGHRS; CDR2 reads YFSETQ. The CDR3 here is CASSLFGLNEKLFF. The CDR3 DNA reads as TGCGCCAGCAGCTTGTTTGGCCTTAATGAAAAACTGTTTTTT.

J is TRBJ1-5 and V is TRBV7-2, with D possibly being TRBD1 (5 bases). This CDR3 has 15 residues. Germline lookup yields CDR1 SGHTA and CDR2 FQGNSA. Trimming stripped 5 bases from V and 6 bases from J, with 17 bases between. The CDR3 bases are TGTGCCAGCAGCGGTATCCTGGGGCAAGGTCAGCCCCAGCATTTT. This codes for CASSGILGQGQPQHF.

The chain recombines TRBV25-1 with TRBJ2-3; unclear D gene. There are 15 residues in the CDR3. CDR1 is MGHDK, CDR2 SYGVNS, per germline. The V and J ends lost 2 bases and 1 base respectively, with 10 bases between them. The CDR3 region is CASSERPSGTDTQYF. CDR3 DNA sequence: TGTGCCAGCAGTGAACGACCCAGCGGCACAGATACGCAGTATTTT.

This clone was observed a single time. The chain employs TRBV4-1 and TRBJ2-7; TRBD2 matches at 11 bases. V was clipped by 0 bases and J by 3 bases; unmatched bases: 13. There are 19 residues in the CDR3. Germline CDR1 is MGHRA and CDR2 is YSYEKL. The CDR3 coding sequence is TGCGCCAGCAGCCAAGACCCTACTAGCGGGAGTCTGTATCGCTACGAGCAGTACTTC. The encoded protein is CASSQDPTSGSLYRYEQYF.

The DNA of the CDR3 is TGTGCCACGAATCCGGGGGTTCTGACGGCTGGAAACACCATATATTTT. Protein sequence: CATNPGVLTAGNTIYF. This chain joins TRBV6-6 and TRBJ1-3; possible D gene TRBD1, 5 bases. From germline, CDR1 is MNHNY and CDR2 SVGAGI (reference sequence). V lost 10 bases and J 2 bases, leaving 21 bases between the germline ends. The CDR3 has 16 residues.

The genes are TRBV6-5 and TRBJ1-2; no clear D. V lost 4 bases and J 2 bases, leaving 14 bases between the germline ends. This CDR3 has 15 amino acids. The germline gives CDR1 MNHEY, CDR2 SVGAGI. The CDR3 DNA is TGTGCCAGCAGTTCCTCTGGGCGGATGAACTATGGCTACACCTTC. It codes for CASSSSGRMNYGYTF.

The V and J genes are TRBV6-6 and TRBJ2-1, with D possibly TRBD2 on 6 matching bases. This CDR3 has 10 residues. Germline-derived CDR1 and CDR2 are MNHNY and SVGAGI (reference sequence). The V end lost 9 bases, the J end lost 8 bases, and 8 bases lay between the germline ends. The CDR3 protein is CASGGYEQFF. The CDR3, as DNA: TGTGCCAGTGGGGGGTATGAGCAGTTCTTC.

The rearrangement links TRBV7-8 to TRBJ2-7; perhaps TRBD2 as D (5 bases). V gave up 5 bases and J gave up 7 bases, with 12 bases separating them. The CDR3 spans 12 residues. CDR1 SGHVS and CDR2 FQNEAQ come from the germline V gene. Here the CDR3 reads CASSLLVGEQYF. CDR3 bases: TGTGCCAGCAGCCTACTAGTGGGTGAGCAGTACTTC.

Written as DNA, the CDR3 is TGTGCCAGCAGCTTACGAAGGGAGACCATATATTTT. It codes for CASSLRRETIYF. The chain carries TRBV11-2 and TRBJ1-3; D unclear. The CDR3 totals 12 residues. Germline CDR1 and CDR2: SGHAT and FQNNGV. Trimming left V 2 bases short and J 10 bases short, with 9 bases between.

In regard to this clone: Other DNA sequences of this sample code for an identical CDR3. This chain joins TRBV2 and TRBJ2-7; D remains ambiguous. The V end lost 8 bases, the J end lost 0 bases, and 5 bases lay between the germline ends. The CDR3 length is 11 residues. CDR1 is SNHLY and CDR2 is FYNNEI in the germline V gene. The CDR3 DNA is TGTGCCAGCCGCGCCTCCTACGAGCAGTACTTC. Translation: CASRASYEQYF.

The V and J genes are TRBV7-7 and TRBJ2-2; D is possibly TRBD2 (6 bases). The CDR3 consists of 15 residues. Trimming shortened V by 7 bases and J by 1 base, and 13 bases separated the two germline ends. The germline CDR1 and CDR2 sequences are SSHAT and FNYEAQ (reference sequence). Here the CDR3 reads CASTSMGGNTGELFF. The CDR3 region has the DNA TGTGCCAGCACTAGTATGGGAGGGAACACCGGGGAGCTGTTTTTT.

This chain uses TRBV5-6 with TRBJ2-2; D is uncertain. Per germline, CDR1 SGHDT and CDR2 YYEEEE. This CDR3 has 16 residues. Trimming took 1 base from V and 0 from J, leaving 10 bases between them. The CDR3 coding sequence is TGTGCCAGCAGCTTGTTTGGCAGTTCGAACACCGGGGAGCTGTTTTTT. It specifies CASSLFGSSNTGELFF.

The gene calls are TRBV2 and TRBJ2-4; TRBD1 aligns across 8 bases. The germline V gene encodes CDR1 SNHLY and CDR2 FYNNEI. J lost 1 base, V lost 5 bases, and 1 base had no gene match. The CDR3 loop spans 14 amino acids. DNA of the CDR3: TGTGCCAGCAGTTGGGACAGGGCCAAAAACATTCAGTACTTC. Protein sequence: CASSWDRAKNIQYF.

The chain is built from TRBV27 and TRBJ2-5, with D perhaps matching TRBD2 (6 bases). The CDR3 loop spans 14 amino acids. V shed 2 bases and J shed 5 bases, with 12 bases lying between them. Per the germline V gene, CDR1 is MNHEY and CDR2 is SMNVEV (reference sequence). The CDR3 is CASSLIAAPETQYF. CDR3 sequence (DNA): TGTGCCAGCAGTTTAATAGCGGCACCCGAGACCCAGTACTTC.

The genes are TRBV19 and TRBJ1-2, with D hard to call. The germline V gene encodes CDR1 LNHDA and CDR2 SQIVND (reference sequence). There are 10 residues in the CDR3. Deletions cut 5 bases from V and 4 bases from J, with 2 bases between. CDR3 in amino acids: CASSPYGYTF. The CDR3 DNA is TGTGCCAGTAGTCCCTATGGCTACACCTTC.

V usage is TRBV9 and J usage is TRBJ2-6, with 11 positions matching TRBD2. The CDR3 length is 17 residues. CDR1 SGDLS and CDR2 YYNGEE come from the germline V gene. V dropped 4 bases and J dropped 2; count of bases not matched to a gene: 5. In nucleotides, the CDR3 is TGTGCCAGCAGCCCACGACTAGCGGGACCTGGGGCCAACGTCCTGACTTTC. Translated, it gives CASSPRLAGPGANVLTF. Based on the CDR3 plus reference TRBV9 and TRBJ2-6, the full variable domain is DSGVTQTPKHLITATGQRVTLRCSPRSGDLSVYWYQQSLDQGLQFLIQYYNGEERAKGNILERFSAQQFPDLHSELNLSSLELGDSALYFCASSPRLAGPGANVLTFGAGSRLTVL.

This clone was seen a few times. This chain uses TRBV2 with TRBJ2-2; 9 nucleotides agree with TRBD2. Germline V gives CDR1 SNHLY, CDR2 FYNNEI. The CDR3 runs 15 residues. With V trimmed by 10 bases and J by 4 bases, 10 bases remained unmatched. For the CDR3, the DNA is TGTGCCAACAGACTAGCGGCAGGAGGCACCGGGGAGCTGTTTTTT. Residues: CANRLAAGGTGELFF.

In DNA, the CDR3 is TGTGCCAGCTCACCGGTTTGGGACACTCTCAGCAATCAGCCCCAGCATTTT. Amino acids: CASSPVWDTLSNQPQHF. This chain links TRBV18 with TRBJ1-5; D perhaps matches TRBD1 (6 bases). V dropped 3 bases and J dropped 1 base, with 16 bases sitting between them. The CDR3 contains 17 residues. Looked up from germline, CDR1 is KGHSH and CDR2 is LQKENI.

The V gene is TRBV5-4, the J gene TRBJ2-4, with 8 bases that match TRBD1. This CDR3 is built from 15 residues. The V and J ends lost 3 bases and 1 base, in that order; junction bases with no gene match: 3. The germline gives CDR1 SGHNT, CDR2 YYREEE (reference sequence). The CDR3: CASSSDRAAKNIQYF. Written as DNA, the CDR3 is TGTGCCAGCAGCTCGGACAGGGCGGCCAAAAACATTCAGTACTTC.